The present T cell receptor beta chain was sequenced within a study of CD8 T cells in Susac syndrome. Details on this clonotype: Its antigen is currently unknown.

TCR beta from blood CD8+ and CD4+ T cells was sequenced. Negative isolation was used for CD8+ and CD4+ T cells, and FACS enrichment was applied to TEMRA cells. Study-wide results and limits: The study conceded that relatively few individuals underwent its TCR sequencing and HLA analysis.

V shed 5 bases and J shed 6 bases, with 8 bases lying between them. CDR3 length equals 12 residues. Germline CDR1 SNHLY, CDR2 FYNNEI. Random hexamers primed reverse transcription of about 0.5 to 1 ug RNA. Amplification of the TCR beta CDR3 was carried out by immunoSEQ multiplex PCR, which spanned a total of 54 Vbeta and 13 Jbeta segments. TCRdb used MiXCR to reprocess the immunoSEQ multiplex PCR reads, holding one entry per CDR3 protein. The data show almost 450,000 distinct CDR3 sequences, about 85% seen once. Sequenced material: CD8+ T cells from PBMCs. This chain links TRBV2 with TRBJ2-1; no firm D call. This clonotype originated in a human donor with multiple sclerosis. The CDR3 bases are TGTGCCAGCAGTAAGCCCGGCAATGAGCAGTTCTTC. It specifies CASSKPGNEQFF.